The present T cell receptor beta chain was sequenced within a study of cytomegalovirus exposure and HLA in healthy donors (dated by TCRdb to the late 2010s). In the study overall: An earlier analysis of around 600 of the donors reported roughly 300 Gb of sequence data and more than 90 million unique TCR beta sequences from about 200 million T cells. Roughly 310 gigabases of sequencing data and approximately 93 million unique TCR sequences were included in an early release covering roughly 700 HLA-typed donors. Of the roughly 390 genotyped donors, 70% to 90% were placed in the genetic ancestry cluster associated with self-reported Caucasian donors. The study aimed to test whether signatures of past pathogen exposure could be identified by cataloging public T cell receptors. The T cell repertoires of several hundred subjects were profiled by immunosequencing and related to cytomegalovirus serostatus. Along with the approximately 700-subject first cohort, a separate validation cohort of some 130 different subjects was used. To predict cytomegalovirus infection status, the study brought together high-throughput TCR immunosequencing, statistical association of individual TCRs with disease status, and machine learning. A later analysis re-examined previously published TCR beta repertoires from roughly 720 donors and added high-resolution HLA genotyping to investigate patterns of TCR occurrence. Rather than drawing on any new phenotypic data, the later analysis identified candidate immune exposures from TCR beta sequences and the way those sequences occurred across donors. In an earlier analysis of roughly 600 of the donors, high-throughput TCR beta sequencing was used to judge whether each TCR beta V gene segment behaved as functional or pseudogenic. Donor age, sex, ethnicity and CMV serostatus were compiled alongside the repertoire data. A later genetic analysis took genome-wide SNP genotypes for about 60% of the roughly 670 donors and used that subset as a discovery cohort. Every discovery cohort repertoire had been produced on one sequencing platform. HLA typing covered class I and class II loci at four-digit resolution. Typing coverage differed by locus: A, B, C, DRB1 and DQB1 were typed in about 629-640 donors, DQA1 in approximately 520, DPA1 in approximately 610, and DPB1 in 450 to 480. Four to six DR-DQ haplotypes were handled as single units for association and clustering, since linkage in the cohort was strong. Among approximately 370 genotyped donors of the cohort, an average of about 240,000 unique TCR beta nucleotide sequences was sequenced per donor, of which approximately 18% were non-productive. The full study reports these points: Strong co-occurrence of HLA alleles, especially DR and DQ, made assigning TCR associations to individual alleles difficult. In a later analysis, TCR association rates were found to vary across HLA loci, with the most associated TCRs seen for DRB1 alleles and the fewest for HLA-C alleles. A later analysis found that HLA-associated TCR beta chains were more clonally expanded and had lower generation probabilities than equally common non-associated chains. The cohort was sequenced for TCR beta chains only, and without alpha or paired-chain data the features that could be detected were limited. Because HLA typing was unavailable for some donors at each locus, only the typed subset was used in association tests. Correlated functional status among segregating V segments might be attributable to linkage disequilibrium, but an unknown experimental factor could not be ruled out. The study listed around 160 TCR beta chains as associated with cytomegalovirus. According to a later genetic analysis, donors in an Asian-associated ancestry cluster had fewer N-insertions in productive TCRs than the approximately 700-donor mean. A later analysis found that most CMV-associated TCR beta chains appeared HLA-restricted, with HLA associations seemingly driven largely by CMV exposure. Because counts were too low, about 18 rarely observed V segments, including chromosome 9 orphons, were left out of the earlier analysis of some 600 of the donors. A further reported finding was that TCR beta sequences accurately predicted the HLA-A and HLA-B alleles for most subjects in the first cohort. Presence/absence analyses assumed roughly uniform sequencing depth across donors, an assumption that may not hold. A later analysis associated approximately 17,000 TCR beta sequences with specific HLA alleles at a false discovery rate of 0.05. The authors suggested that the approach could potentially be generalized to other disease states and immunological phenotypes. In both the original and validation cohorts, the classifier was reported to diagnose cytomegalovirus status with high specificity and sensitivity. The only immune exposure information available for the cohort was CMV serostatus. An earlier analysis of approximately 600 of the donors showed that most TCR beta V segments appeared in productive rearrangements either about 90% or about 30% of the time, which broadly matched IMGT annotations. A few of the identified cytomegalovirus-associated TCR beta chains were confirmed in vitro to be specific for cytomegalovirus antigens. Several of the top co-occurrence clusters appeared to be linked to parvovirus B19, influenza, CMV and Epstein-Barr virus, according to a later analysis. In a later genetic analysis, a missense DCLRE1C variant was associated with V-gene and J-gene trimming of TCR beta chains, and the association was replicated in an independent cohort. A group of highly shared sequence variants was considered likely to be a technical artifact of the sequencing pipeline. Across donors, most TCR sequences were observed very rarely, whereas some public TCRs were present in many individuals. Some IMGT-functional V segments, including TRBV6-2 and TRBV6-3, could not be distinguished by the 87-base-pair reads and were therefore excluded.

In total, about 650 healthy bone marrow donors made up the cohort. All cohort members were sampled while nominally healthy, although unrecorded immune exposures were likely present. The donor tested CMV seropositive and was one of the 289 seropositive cohort members. A peripheral blood sample was collected from each donor, and TCR beta sequencing was performed on peripheral blood mononuclear cells. The Qiagen DNeasy Blood Extraction Kit was used to extract genomic DNA from the blood cell samples. Concerning this clone itself: The antigen it binds to is not known. No much larger clone is present one base from it, and per-base qualities are unavailable.

The CDR3, cysteine through phenylalanine, is 15 amino acids long. Just the 45-base CDR3 DNA is kept, in frame starting at base 1. From the germline V gene, CDR1 is SGHVS and CDR2 is FNYEAQ. A distance of 12 bases separates the germline ends of V and J, which lose 1 base and 3 bases respectively. The method behind the library was the immunoSEQ multiplex PCR assay. For the multiplex PCR, a mixture combining 60 forward primers for TCR Vbeta segments and 13 reverse primers for TCR Jbeta segments was used. A multiplex PCR assay on genomic DNA amplified the CDR3 region of rearranged TCR beta genes. Amplified TCR beta libraries were sequenced as 87-base-pair reads on the Illumina HiSeq System. In the original analysis: A later analysis tallied roughly 78 million unique TCR beta chains across the roughly 610 repertoires, and about 12 million of those chains were shared by two or more donors. Raw reads were error-corrected and collapsed into unique sequences by a nearest-neighbor algorithm in which closely related sequences were merged to remove PCR and sequencing errors. To assign V, D and J gene segments, CDR3 sequences were aligned to IMGT reference sequences. For a sequence to be retained, at least a six-nucleotide match to both a V gene segment and a J gene segment was required. Rearrangements were classified as productive when the CDR3 lacked stop codons and remained in frame with V and J, and all other rearrangements were classified as non-productive. CDR3 was defined by IMGT convention, running from the second conserved V-encoded cysteine to the conserved J-encoded phenylalanine. The earlier analysis of 500 to 750 of the donors excluded any sequence lacking an unambiguous match to a single V gene segment. In an earlier analysis of some 590 of the donors, a V segment was called functional when productive rearrangements were above 56.7%, and segregating when the standard deviation between donors exceeded 5%. A statistical classification framework was developed to diagnose cytomegalovirus status using the catalog of TCR beta chain sequences. A later analysis assigned V and J genes by comparing TCR nucleotide sequences with IMGT/GENE-DB human TR gene sequences. The TCRdist pipeline was used in a later analysis to assign CDR3 sequences and most-parsimonious VDJ recombination scenarios. In a later analysis, every TCR beta chain was defined by the combination of its CDR3 amino acid sequence and its V-gene family, and reads without a unique V-gene family were dropped. As a way to deal with suspected cross-contamination and a sequencing artifact, a later analysis dropped 592 nucleotide sequences that were highly shared and had low generation probability. In a later analysis, a clonal expansion index for each public chain was calculated from normalized within-repertoire ranks of inferred template counts. A later analysis computed generation probabilities with a VDJ recombination model fitted to out-of-frame rearrangements, and checked the results against IGoR. In a later analysis, hypergeometric tests were used to score TCR-TCR, TCR-HLA and TCR-CMV co-occurrence, with a repertoire-size bias correction applied to TCR pairs. To estimate false discovery rates, a later analysis permuted the HLA or CMV assignments 20 times. In a later analysis, co-occurring TCRs were grouped using DBSCAN, with TCRdist sequence similarity added in when clustering inside HLA-allele-positive subsets. For co-occurrence clustering, repertoires with fewer than 30,000 or more than 120,000 public chains were excluded, along with roughly 5 repertoires with anomalous nucleotide sharing. In its TCRdb copy, this immuneACCESS table keeps in-frame sequences only and misses some clones. Where compared with another copy, unresolved V genes explain less than half of these, and the others have no known cause. Clone size and V and J calls were adopted from that table, with D and trimming inferred from the DNA. This sample has about 100,000 clones in its table, and around four fifths of those were observed once. The top ten clones comprise about 6.6% of the sample.

The sample taken for sequencing was PBMCs. The V and J genes are TRBV7-6 and TRBJ1-1; the D gene cannot be resolved reliably. The clonotype originates from a man aged 35 to 55 in good health and CMV-seropositive. The DNA reads as follows: TGTGCCAGCAGCTTAGGTATGAGTCACGACACTGAAGCTTTCTTT. This codes for CASSLGMSHDTEAFF.